This T cell receptor beta chain was captured in a study of shared clonotypes between healthy human individuals. The overall study: Every donor yielded three CD4 naive, three CD4 memory, two CD8 naive and one CD8 memory plate.

Germline assignment: CDR1 SGHAT and CDR2 FQNNGV. CDR3 size: 16 residues. V was clipped by 1 base and J by 2 bases, with 15 bases between them. The assay was immunoSEQ multiplex PCR, and TCRdb's table has in-frame clones only and misses some. The sample has approximately 2.4 million clones, approximately 96% seen once. In regard to this clone: Its specificity is unknown.

The study's findings and limits: Shared clonotypes: roughly 5% naive CD4, about 3.5% naive CD8, under 2.5% memory CD4, approximately 0.4% memory CD8.

CD4+ cells underwent separation, giving CD45RA+ naive and CD45RA-negative memory subsets. The TCR was taken from a man aged 18 to 30 in good health. The material sequenced was naive CD4+ T cells sorted from blood. Stated subset: CD45RA+ positively selected. The chain couples TRBV11-2 to TRBJ2-7; D ambiguous. The CDR3 DNA sequence: TGTGCCAGCAGCTTAGTAGCCGCGTCCACCGCCTACGAGCAGTACTTC. This gives the protein CASSLVAASTAYEQYF.